This T cell receptor (beta chain) was documented in a study of beta chain features in type 1 diabetes. Germline loops: CDR1 MNHEY, CDR2 SVGAGI. Trimming took off 6 bases at V and 13 bases at J, with 15 bases between the two ends. CDR3 length equals 12 residues. Only one heparinised blood draw was taken per donor, and its volume averaged around 110 mL. In its sample, this clone was seen a few times. Sequenced material consisted of expressed TCRB transcripts (all of the isolated RNA was reverse transcribed). Generated by immunoSEQ multiplex PCR, the TCRdb table keeps only in-frame clones and is missing some. The sample consists of hundreds of thousands of clones, 14% of them appearing once.

Sequenced material: central memory CD4+ T cells from blood. V and J are TRBV6-5 and TRBJ1-4; no firm D call. The source is a man under 40 in good health. CDR3 loop: CASRYTEGTLFF. In nucleotides, the CDR3 is TGTGCCAGCAGGTACACGGAGGGTACACTGTTTTTT.